These 9 T cell receptor beta chains came from one sample sequenced in a study of shared clonotypes between healthy human individuals. Sequencing used immunoSEQ multiplex PCR; TCRdb keeps in-frame clones, though not all of them. Of over 850,000 clones in the sample, approximately 78% were seen once. The specimen was memory CD4+ T cells from PBMCs. Stated subset: CD45RA-negative fraction. The receptors here all came from a man aged 18 to 30 in good health. Some clones in this sample may be carry-over from other donors' samples.

In its sample, this clone was seen a few times. This rearrangement joins TRBV11-2 to TRBJ2-3; possibly TRBD1 for D (6 bases). Germline V gene sequence: CDR1 SGHAT, CDR2 FQNNGV. V lost 3 bases and J lost 2, with 12 bases in between. The CDR3 runs 15 residues. This chain's CDR3 is CASSFGTLLTDTQYF. The CDR3 DNA sequence: TGTGCCAGCAGCTTCGGGACACTCCTCACAGATACGCAGTATTTT.

V is TRBV27 and J is TRBJ2-7; D uncertain. CDR3 length: 12 amino acids. The germline V and J ends were trimmed by 5 bases and 10 bases, with 15 bases remaining between them. CDR1 and CDR2 from the germline V gene are MNHEY and SMNVEV (reference sequence). This CDR3 is CASSRLGMLQYF. CDR3 sequence (DNA): TGTGCCAGCAGTAGACTTGGGATGCTACAGTACTTC.

The rearrangement joins TRBV28 to TRBJ2-7; TRBD2 matches 9 bases. CDR3 size: 19 residues. V gave up 2 bases and J gave up 6 bases; unmatched junction bases: 20. CDR1 and CDR2 (germline): MDHEN, SYDVKM. The CDR3 spells CASSLRSLAGLLPRGEQYF. The CDR3 DNA follows: TGTGCCAGCAGTTTACGGAGTCTAGCGGGATTACTTCCCCGGGGCGAGCAGTACTTC.

The chain recombines TRBV4-2 with TRBJ2-1; TRBD1 is a possible D gene (6 bases). The CDR3 contains 13 residues. The germline V gene encodes CDR1 LGHNA and CDR2 YNFKEQ. V gave up 1 base and J gave up 8 bases, with 9 bases separating them. CDR3 nucleotides: TGTGCCAGCAGCCAAGGTCAGGGGTATGAGCAGTTCTTC. Amino acid sequence: CASSQGQGYEQFF.

CDR3: CATSRGQVNTEAFF. CDR3 nucleotides: TGTGCCACCAGCAGAGGACAGGTGAACACTGAAGCTTTCTTT. The chain employs TRBV15 and TRBJ1-1; possibly TRBD1 for D (6 bases). V shed 1 base and J shed 0 bases, with 6 bases lying between them. Germline V CDR1 and CDR2: LNHNV, YYDKDF (reference sequence). The length of the CDR3 is 14 residues.

The chain recombines TRBV28 with TRBJ2-1; D gene ambiguous. Germline V lookup: CDR1 MDHEN, CDR2 SYDVKM. The CDR3 extends over 13 amino acids. V dropped 6 bases and J dropped 8 bases, with 14 bases sitting between them. The CDR3 coding sequence is TGTGCCAGCAGGAGAGCCTTAGGTTATGAGCAGTTCTTC. Protein: CASRRALGYEQFF. The full variable domain, its missing parts supplied by reference TRBV28 and TRBJ2-1, is DVKVTQSSRYLVKRTGEKVFLECVQDMDHENMFWYRQDPGLGLRLIYFSYDVKMKEKGDIPEGYSVSREKKERFSLILESASTNQTSMYLCASRRALGYEQFFGPGTRLTVL.

V usage is TRBV29-1 and J usage is TRBJ2-1; 9 nucleotides align to TRBD1. Germline values: CDR1 SQVTM, CDR2 ANQGSEA. Trimming cost V 4 bases and J 5 bases; bases outside gene matches: 6. This CDR3 is built from 14 residues. The CDR3 here is CSVARDRVNNEQFF. In nucleotides, the CDR3 is TGCAGCGTTGCCCGGGACAGGGTGAACAATGAGCAGTTCTTC.

The V gene is TRBV28, the J gene TRBJ1-4; no clear D gene. Deletions cut 4 bases from V and 4 bases from J, with 16 bases between. This CDR3 spans 16 amino acids. Germline values: CDR1 MDHEN, CDR2 SYDVKM. CDR3 amino acids: CASSSLASISNEKLFF. CDR3 bases: TGTGCCAGCAGTTCGCTAGCTAGCATTAGTAATGAAAAACTGTTTTTT.

The J gene is TRBJ2-5, the V gene TRBV7-2; the D is unclear. Germline V CDR1 and CDR2: SGHTA, FQGNSA. CDR3 length equals 15 residues. V lost 6 bases, J lost 5 bases, and 19 bases lay in between. The CDR3 nucleotides are TGTGCCAGCAGATCCGCGGCAGGCCCCCTTGAGACCCAGTACTTC. This sequence encodes CASRSAAGPLETQYF.